The clone carrying this T cell receptor beta chain was observed at least ten times. This sample is part of a study of Graves' ophthalmopathy and Graves' hyperthyroidism. Whole-study context: At the time of initial diagnosis and before any treatment, peripheral blood was collected.

TCR beta CDR3 regions were amplified from RNA transcripts. HTBI primers primed a first-round RT-PCR, and a second-round multiplex PCR followed. MiXCR, run by TCRdb on the multiplex PCR reads, gives a single entry per CDR3 protein. The sample contains about 220,000 distinct CDR3 sequences, 20% to 25% of which appear only once. Germline V gives CDR1 DFQATT, CDR2 SNEGSKA (reference sequence). Trimming removed 6 bases at V and 5 bases at J, with 17 bases between. CDR3 length: 13 amino acids. Moderate-to-severe activity, CAS ≥3, NOSPECS ≥4 and duration under 3 months were recorded for donors with ophthalmopathy. The diagnosis was founded upon clinical symptoms, serum thyroxine, TRAb, thyroid ultrasound and orbital computed tomography.

This sequence joins TRBV20-1 and TRBJ2-7; D not resolved. The sample taken for sequencing was peripheral blood. The TCR comes from a woman aged 50 to 60 with Graves' ophthalmopathy. The CDR3 DNA is TGCAGTGCGAGACCCACCGATAGGAACGAGCAGTACTTC. It specifies CSARPTDRNEQYF.